Below, one T cell receptor (beta chain) is given with its context. These data originate in a study of blood T cell repertoires in COVID-19. On the study more broadly: There were acute and convalescent COVID-19 samples, and they came from the United States, Italy and Spain. PBMCs, B-cell-depleted T cells, or T cells were the source of the cDNA or gDNA that made up the material.

V shed 4 bases and J 7 bases; nucleotides not matched to a gene: 8. The germline V gene encodes CDR1 SGHRS and CDR2 YFSETQ. The CDR3 has 14 residues. Original processing notes: Estimation of nucleated cell counts relied on the amplification of reference gene primers. Method: immunoSEQ multiplex PCR; TCRdb's copy keeps in-frame clones and lacks some. V and J calls and clone size are as listed in that table; D and trimming were resolved from the DNA. This sample has 80,000 or so clones, with about nine tenths found just once. The chain uses TRBV5-1 and TRBJ2-1; TRBD2 matches 7 bases. The sequenced sample consisted of peripheral blood. The sequence was obtained from a woman aged 50 to 65 in a cohort sampled during active COVID-19. CDR3 DNA: TGCGCCAGCAGCCTTGGGACTAATCTGAATGAGCAGTTCTTC. Translating it yields CASSLGTNLNEQFF.